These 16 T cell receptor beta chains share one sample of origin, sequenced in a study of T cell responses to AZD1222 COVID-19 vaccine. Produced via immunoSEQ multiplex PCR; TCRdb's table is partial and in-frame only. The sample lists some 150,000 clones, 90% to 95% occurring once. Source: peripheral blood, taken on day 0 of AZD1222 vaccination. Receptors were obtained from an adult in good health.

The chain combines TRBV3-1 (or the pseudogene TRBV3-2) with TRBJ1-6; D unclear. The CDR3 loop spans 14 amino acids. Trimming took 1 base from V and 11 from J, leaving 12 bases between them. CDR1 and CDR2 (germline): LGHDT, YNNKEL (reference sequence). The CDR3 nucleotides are TGTGCCAGCAGCCAAGTTGCGGCAGTTGCACCCCTCCACTTT. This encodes CASSQVAAVAPLHF.

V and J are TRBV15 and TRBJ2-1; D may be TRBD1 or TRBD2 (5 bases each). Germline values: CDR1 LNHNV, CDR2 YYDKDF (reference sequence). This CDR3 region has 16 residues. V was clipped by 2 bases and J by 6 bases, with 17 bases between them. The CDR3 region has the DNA TGTGCCACCAGCAGAACACCGGGACGTGTGGGCAATGAGCAGTTCTTC. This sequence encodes CATSRTPGRVGNEQFF. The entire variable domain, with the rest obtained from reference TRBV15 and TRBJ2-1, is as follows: DAMVIQNPRYQVTQFGKPVTLSCSQTLNHNVMYWYQQKSSQAPKLLFHYYDKDFNNEADTPDNFQSRRPNTSFCFLDIRSPGLGDTAMYLCATSRTPGRVGNEQFFGPGTRLTVL.

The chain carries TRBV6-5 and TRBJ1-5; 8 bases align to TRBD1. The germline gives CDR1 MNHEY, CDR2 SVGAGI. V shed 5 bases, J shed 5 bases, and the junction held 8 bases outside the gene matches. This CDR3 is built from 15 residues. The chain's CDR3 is CASSPTGVLYQPQHF. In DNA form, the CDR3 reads TGTGCCAGCAGTCCGACAGGGGTACTTTATCAGCCCCAGCATTTT.

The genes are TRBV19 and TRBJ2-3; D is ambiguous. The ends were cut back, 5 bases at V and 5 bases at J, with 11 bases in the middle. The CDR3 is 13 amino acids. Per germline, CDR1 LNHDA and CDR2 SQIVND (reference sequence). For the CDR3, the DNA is TGTGCCAGTAGTGCCCACTTGAAAGATACGCAGTATTTT. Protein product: CASSAHLKDTQYF.

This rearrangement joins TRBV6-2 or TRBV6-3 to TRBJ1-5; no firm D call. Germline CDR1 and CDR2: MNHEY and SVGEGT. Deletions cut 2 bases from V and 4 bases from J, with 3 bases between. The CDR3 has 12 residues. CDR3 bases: TGTGCCAGCAGTTACGGGAATCAGCCCCAGCATTTT. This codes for CASSYGNQPQHF.

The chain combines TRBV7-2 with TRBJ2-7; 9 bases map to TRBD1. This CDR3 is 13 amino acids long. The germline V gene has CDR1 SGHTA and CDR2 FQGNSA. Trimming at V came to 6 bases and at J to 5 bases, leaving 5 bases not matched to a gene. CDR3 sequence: CASSPRTGDEQYV. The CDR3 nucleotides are TGTGCCAGCAGTCCAAGGACAGGGGACGAGCAGTACGTC.

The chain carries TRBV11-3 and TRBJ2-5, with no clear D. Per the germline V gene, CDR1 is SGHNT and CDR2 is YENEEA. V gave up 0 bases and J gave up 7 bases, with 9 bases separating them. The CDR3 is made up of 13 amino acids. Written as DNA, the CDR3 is TGTGCCAGCAGCTTAGACCCAGTCACGACCCAGTACTTC. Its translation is CASSLDPVTTQYF.

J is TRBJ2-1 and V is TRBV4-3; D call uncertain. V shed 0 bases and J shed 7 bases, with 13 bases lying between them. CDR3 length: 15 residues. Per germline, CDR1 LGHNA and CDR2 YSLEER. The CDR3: CASSQELYAANEQFF. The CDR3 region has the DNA TGCGCCAGCAGCCAAGAGCTCTATGCCGCGAATGAGCAGTTCTTC.

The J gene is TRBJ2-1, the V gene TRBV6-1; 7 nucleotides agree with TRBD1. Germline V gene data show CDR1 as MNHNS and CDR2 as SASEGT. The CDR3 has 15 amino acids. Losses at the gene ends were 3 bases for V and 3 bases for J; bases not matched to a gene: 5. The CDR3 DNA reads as TGTGCCAGCAGTGATCTGGGACAGATCTACAATGAGCAGTTCTTC. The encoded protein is CASSDLGQIYNEQFF.

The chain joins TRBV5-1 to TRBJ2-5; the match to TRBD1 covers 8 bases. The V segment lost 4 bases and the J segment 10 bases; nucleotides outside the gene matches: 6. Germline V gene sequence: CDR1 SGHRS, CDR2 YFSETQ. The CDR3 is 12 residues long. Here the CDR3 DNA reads TGCGCCAGCAGCCCTCAAGGACAGGGCCAGTACTTC. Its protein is CASSPQGQGQYF.

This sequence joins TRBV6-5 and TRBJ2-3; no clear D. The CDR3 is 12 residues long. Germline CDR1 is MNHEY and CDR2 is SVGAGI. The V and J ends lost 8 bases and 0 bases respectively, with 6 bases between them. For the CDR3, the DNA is TGTGCCAGCCGAGCGAGCACAGATACGCAGTATTTT. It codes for CASRASTDTQYF.

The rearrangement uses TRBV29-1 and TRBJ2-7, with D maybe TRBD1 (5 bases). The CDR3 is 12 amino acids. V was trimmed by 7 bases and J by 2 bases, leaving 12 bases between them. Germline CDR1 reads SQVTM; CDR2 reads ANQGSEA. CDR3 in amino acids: CSGRGHTYEQYV. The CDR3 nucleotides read TGCAGCGGGAGAGGACACACCTACGAGCAGTACGTC.

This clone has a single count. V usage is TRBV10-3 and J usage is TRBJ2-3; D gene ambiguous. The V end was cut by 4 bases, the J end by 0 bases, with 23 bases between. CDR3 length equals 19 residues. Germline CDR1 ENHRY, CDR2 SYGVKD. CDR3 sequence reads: CAISVAELIPLYSTDTQYF. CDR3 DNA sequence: TGTGCCATCAGTGTGGCGGAACTAATACCCTTATATAGCACAGATACGCAGTATTTT.

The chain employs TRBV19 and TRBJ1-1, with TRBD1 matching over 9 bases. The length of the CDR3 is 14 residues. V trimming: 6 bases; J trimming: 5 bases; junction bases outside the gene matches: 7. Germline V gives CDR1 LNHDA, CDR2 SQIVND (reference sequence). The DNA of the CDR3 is TGTGCCAGTAGACACGGGACAGGGAGGACTGAAGCTTTCTTT. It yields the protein CASRHGTGRTEAFF.

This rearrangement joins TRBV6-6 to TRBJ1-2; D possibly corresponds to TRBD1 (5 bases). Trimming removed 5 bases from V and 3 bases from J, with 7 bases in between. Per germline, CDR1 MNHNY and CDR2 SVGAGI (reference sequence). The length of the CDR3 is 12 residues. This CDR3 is CASSPGYYGYTF. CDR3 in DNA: TGTGCCAGCAGTCCAGGGTACTATGGCTACACCTTC.

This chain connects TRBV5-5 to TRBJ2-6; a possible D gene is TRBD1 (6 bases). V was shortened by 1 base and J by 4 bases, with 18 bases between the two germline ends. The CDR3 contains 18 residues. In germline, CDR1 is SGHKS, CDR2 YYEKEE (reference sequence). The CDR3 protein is CASSLLRQGTAGANVLTF. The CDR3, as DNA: TGTGCCAGCAGCTTGTTGCGGCAGGGGACGGCGGGGGCCAACGTCCTGACTTTC.